These 22 T cell receptor beta chains were sequenced from one sample in a study of beta chain features in type 1 diabetes. General study points: Shorter TCRB CDR3s, moderately but significantly so, were found in Type 1 diabetes patients in all four CD4+ subsets.

Sequenced material consisted of expressed TCRB transcripts (all of the isolated RNA was reverse transcribed). Sequencing was performed with immunoSEQ multiplex PCR; in TCRdb, only in-frame clones are kept and a portion is missing. This table has some 640,000 clones, roughly 13% appearing once. No cognate antigen is known for these TCRs. The source material was naive CD4+ T cells from blood. The receptors come from a man between 18 and 29 years old with type 1 diabetes.

The chain joins TRBV5-4 to TRBJ2-1, with D possibly matching TRBD2 (6 bases). Germline V gene lookup returns CDR1 SGHNT and CDR2 YYREEE (reference sequence). V shed 0 bases and J shed 0 bases, with 16 bases lying between them. This CDR3 spans 18 amino acids. CDR3 coding DNA: TGTGCCAGCAGCTTGGAGGATAGCGGATGGAACTCCTACAATGAGCAGTTCTTC. Encoded protein: CASSLEDSGWNSYNEQFF.

The rearrangement joins TRBV6-5 to TRBJ2-3; 10 bases are a match to TRBD2. The CDR3 contains 15 residues. J lost 6 bases, V lost 6 bases, and 9 bases had no gene match. Germline V gene sequence: CDR1 MNHEY, CDR2 SVGAGI. The CDR3 DNA reads TGTGCCAGCAGCAGCCCTAGCGGGGGAGGGGATACGCAGTATTTT. Translated, it gives CASSSPSGGGDTQYF.

V usage is TRBV7-9 and J usage is TRBJ1-5; D perhaps matches TRBD1 (5 bases). The germline gives CDR1 SEHNR, CDR2 FQNEAQ (reference sequence). The CDR3 runs 14 residues. Trimming removed 5 bases at V and 7 bases at J, with 15 bases between. The CDR3 sequence is CASSGTGAGQPQHF. CDR3 sequence (DNA): TGTGCCAGCAGCGGAACTGGGGCCGGGCAGCCCCAGCATTTT.

This clone was detected a few times. Relative to the germline gene, one junction end is altered; a read error may explain this. This chain connects TRBV14 to TRBJ2-5; 9 positions agree with TRBD2. CDR1 is SGHDN, CDR2 FVKESK, per germline. The CDR3 sequence is 11 residues long. The CDR3 DNA sequence: TGTGCCAGCAGCCAAAAAAGCGGGGGGAACTTC. As protein: CASSQKSGGNF.

This clone was seen only a few times. V usage is TRBV6-9 and J usage is TRBJ2-3; a weak D match, TRBD1 (5 bases). The germline V gene encodes CDR1 MNHGY and CDR2 SVAAGI. The CDR3 totals 19 residues. The V and J ends lost 4 bases and 2 bases respectively, with 25 bases between them. This CDR3 is CASSCQLIREGPNTDTQYF. The DNA of the CDR3 is TGTGCCAGCAGTTGCCAACTGATCAGGGAAGGTCCTAACACAGATACGCAGTATTTT.

The J gene is TRBJ2-3, the V gene TRBV4-3; TRBD2 matches at 9 bases. The CDR3 is 15 amino acids. The V gene end was trimmed by 4 bases and the J gene end by 0 bases; junction bases not matched to a gene: 2. Germline loops: CDR1 LGHNA, CDR2 YSLEER. The CDR3 loop reads CASSPAGGSTDTQYF. CDR3 bases: TGCGCCAGCAGCCCAGCGGGGGGTAGCACAGATACGCAGTATTTT.

This chain links TRBV19 with TRBJ2-1, with a possible D match to TRBD2 (6 bases). This CDR3 contains 16 residues. V dropped 4 bases and J dropped 8 bases, with 21 bases sitting between them. CDR1 and CDR2 (germline): LNHDA, SQIVND (reference sequence). CDR3 in DNA: TGTGCCAGTAGTAGGGTTCGGGAGCCGTCTTGGGATGAGCAGTTCTTC. Protein sequence: CASSRVREPSWDEQFF.

The chain employs TRBV28 and TRBJ2-3; 14 bases line up with TRBD2. Per germline, CDR1 MDHEN and CDR2 SYDVKM. The trim removed 3 bases at V and 1 base at J, leaving 6 bases unmatched. The CDR3 loop spans 18 amino acids. CDR3 amino acids: CASSLAGLAGGGTDTQYF. DNA for the CDR3: TGTGCCAGCAGTTTGGCCGGACTAGCGGGGGGAGGCACAGATACGCAGTATTTT.

This chain uses TRBV14 with TRBJ1-1; maybe TRBD1 (5 bases). Germline V CDR1 and CDR2: SGHDN, FVKESK. The CDR3 contains 13 residues. Trimming pared 4 bases from V and 0 bases from J, leaving 6 bases between. The CDR3 protein is CASSRQLNTEAFF. In DNA form, the CDR3 reads TGTGCCAGCAGCCGACAGTTGAACACTGAAGCTTTCTTT.

This clone was counted between two and nine times. The chain links TRBV14 to TRBJ2-7; D remains ambiguous. Germline assignment: CDR1 SGHDN and CDR2 FVKESK. Trimming cost V 1 base and J 8 bases, with 24 bases left between them. The length of the CDR3 is 17 residues. Here the CDR3 DNA reads TGTGCCAGCAGCCAAGTGGGCAGAACCAAATTGCCTACGAAGCAGTACTTC. Protein sequence: CASSQVGRTKLPTKQYF.

The V and J genes are TRBV30 and TRBJ1-6; D is perhaps TRBD1 (5 bases). The CDR3 spans 15 residues. The V and J ends lost 0 bases and 14 bases respectively, with 20 bases between them. Germline V gives CDR1 GTSNPN, CDR2 SVGIG (reference sequence). The CDR3 sequence: CAWSVLTARELSLHF. CDR3 coding DNA: TGTGCCTGGAGTGTACTAACCGCCAGGGAGTTATCCCTCCACTTT.

This clone was picked up a small number of times. V is TRBV15 and J is TRBJ2-7, with D perhaps assigned TRBD1 or TRBD2 (5 bases each). Trimming stripped 1 base from V and 2 bases from J, with 12 bases between. Germline V CDR1 and CDR2: LNHNV, YYDKDF (reference sequence). The CDR3 loop spans 15 amino acids. The CDR3 here is CATSRGSGPTYEQYF. The CDR3 DNA follows: TGTGCCACCAGCAGAGGGTCGGGACCAACCTACGAGCAGTACTTC.

The rearrangement links TRBV29-1 to TRBJ2-7, with 8 bases lining up with TRBD2. The CDR3 runs 14 residues. After removal of 6 bases from V and 2 bases from J, the junction contained 9 bases not matched to a gene. CDR1 and CDR2 from the germline V gene are SQVTM and ANQGSEA. CDR3 bases: TGCAGCGTGGGGGTAGCGGGATCCACCTACGAGCAGTACTTC. It translates to CSVGVAGSTYEQYF.

The chain is built from TRBV6-5 and TRBJ2-5; 8 bases line up with TRBD2. Germline V lookup: CDR1 MNHEY, CDR2 SVGAGI. The CDR3 spans 13 residues. The trim removed 2 bases at V and 5 bases at J, leaving 1 base unmatched. The CDR3 DNA follows: TGTGCCAGCAGTTACACGGGAGGGGAGACCCAGTACTTC. Amino acid sequence: CASSYTGGETQYF.

This clone was observed a handful of times. V is TRBV30 and J is TRBJ1-5; TRBD1 is a possible D gene (5 bases). The ends were cut back, 5 bases at V and 0 bases at J, with 8 bases in the middle. The germline V gene encodes CDR1 GTSNPN and CDR2 SVGIG (reference sequence). This CDR3 comprises 13 residues. The CDR3 here is CAWQGYSNQPQHF. DNA for the CDR3: TGTGCCTGGCAGGGCTATAGCAATCAGCCCCAGCATTTT.

This clone was found a few times. CDR3: CASTMRELGNSPLHF. CDR3 DNA: TGTGCCAGTACCATGCGGGAGTTGGGGAATTCACCCCTCCACTTT. This rearrangement joins TRBV19 to TRBJ1-6; D is unresolved. The CDR3 is made up of 15 amino acids. Germline CDR1 reads LNHDA; CDR2 reads SQIVND (reference sequence). V gave up 7 bases and J gave up 7 bases, with 17 bases separating them. Based on the CDR3 plus reference TRBV19 and TRBJ1-6, the full variable domain is DGGITQSPKYLFRKEGQNVTLSCEQNLNHDAMYWYRQDPGQGLRLIYYSQIVNDFQKGDIAEGYSVSREKKESFPLTVTSAQKNPTAFYLCASTMRELGNSPLHFGNGTRLTVT.

This clone occurred a few times. V usage is TRBV27 and J usage is TRBJ2-3; D tentatively fits TRBD1 or TRBD2 (6 bases each). The germline V and J ends were trimmed by 3 bases and 8 bases, with 15 bases remaining between them. The CDR3 is 14 residues long. Germline lookup yields CDR1 MNHEY and CDR2 SMNVEV (reference sequence). In DNA, the CDR3 is TGTGCCAGCAGTTTGCTCTTCGGGGGCTCTACGCAGTATTTT. This translates into CASSLLFGGSTQYF.

This clone was seen a handful of times. The V gene is TRBV25-1, the J gene TRBJ2-7; 8 bases map to TRBD2. Germline loops: CDR1 MGHDK, CDR2 SYGVNS. This CDR3 is built from 17 residues. Trimming removed 0 bases from V and 5 bases from J; junction bases left unmatched: 12. CDR3 bases: TGTGCCAGCAGTGAATATCAGCCTAGCGGGCTCCGGGACGAGCAGTACTTC. It yields the protein CASSEYQPSGLRDEQYF.

The chain has TRBV4-2 and TRBJ1-1, with 7 bases fitting TRBD1. V gave up 0 bases and J gave up 8 bases; unmatched junction bases: 12. This CDR3 contains 16 residues. Germline V CDR1 and CDR2: LGHNA, YNFKEQ. In nucleotides, the CDR3 is TGTGCCAGCAGCCAAGAAGACAAAACAGGGGCCGCAGAAGCTTTCTTT. Encoded protein: CASSQEDKTGAAEAFF.

The J gene is TRBJ2-7, the V gene TRBV5-6; D is undetermined. The CDR3 consists of 11 residues. Trimming stripped 5 bases from V and 3 bases from J, with 6 bases between. Germline V gene data show CDR1 as SGHDT and CDR2 as YYEEEE. In DNA, the CDR3 is TGTGCCAGCAGTTTTATCTACGAGCAGTACTTC. Its translation: CASSFIYEQYF. Full variable domain (remainder filled in from reference TRBV5-6 and TRBJ2-7): DAGVTQSPTHLIKTRGQQVTLRCSPKSGHDTVSWYQQALGQGPQFIFQYYEEEERQRGNFPDRFSGHQFPNYSSELNVNALLLGDSALYLCASSFIYEQYFGPGTRLTVT.

The chain links TRBV7-2 to TRBJ2-5; 9 nucleotides line up with TRBD2. There are 16 residues in the CDR3. Germline V gene lookup returns CDR1 SGHTA and CDR2 FQGNSA. The J segment lost 4 bases and the V segment lost 5 bases, leaving 11 bases of the junction unmatched. CDR3 bases: TGTGCCAGCAGCCCCCAAGTAGCGGGAGTATCAGAGACCCAGTACTTC. This sequence encodes CASSPQVAGVSETQYF.

The V call is TRBV30, the J call TRBJ1-4; tentative D call: TRBD1 (5 bases). This CDR3 is built from 13 residues. V was shortened by 0 bases and J by 7 bases, with 9 bases between the two germline ends. CDR1 GTSNPN and CDR2 SVGIG come from the germline V gene (reference sequence). The CDR3 DNA sequence: TGTGCCTGGAGTGTACGGGGGGTTGAAAAACTGTTTTTT. Encoded protein: CAWSVRGVEKLFF. The whole variable domain, remainder taken from reference TRBV30 and TRBJ1-4, is SQTIHQWPATLVQPVGSPLSLECTVEGTSNPNLYWYRQAAGRGLQLLFYSVGIGQISSEVPQNLSASRPQDRQFILSSKKLLLSDSGFYLCAWSVRGVEKLFFGSGTQLSVL.